Below, 23 T cell receptor beta chains from the same sample are listed, as sequenced in a study of T cells in women clearing cervical HPV infection. The data were produced by immunoSEQ multiplex PCR, yet TCRdb's version contains in-frame clones alone and is incomplete. The sample's table shows around 21,000 clones. What was sequenced was blood buffy coat. Source of these receptors: a woman between 18 and 69 years old with a cervical HPV16 infection that either progressed to CIN3+ or cleared (not recorded which).

Notes on this clone: The read ends 3 residues early relative to the CDR3; the germline J gene fills the gap. The J gene is TRBJ1-2, the V gene TRBV7-2; 9 nucleotides agree with TRBD1. Germline V gene lookup returns CDR1 SGHTA and CDR2 FQGNSA. The CDR3 spans 14 residues. The CDR3 bases that were read are TGTGCCAGCAGCTCCCCCGGGACAGGGTTAGGC. Translating it yields CASSSPGTGLG. In full, the CDR3 reads CASSSPGTGLGYTF.

On this clone: With the read ending 3 residues before the CDR3 end, the germline J gene is used to fill in that end. This chain joins TRBV24-1 and TRBJ1-1, with TRBD1 as a possible D gene (5 bases). Germline V gene data show CDR1 as KGHDR and CDR2 as SFDVKD. The CDR3 extends over 15 amino acids. Partial CDR3 DNA: TGTGCCACCAGTGATTATTATCCCGGACATATAGAA. It specifies CATSDYYPGHIE. The entire CDR3 protein is CATSDYYPGHIEAFF.

Note on this clone: The read falls 3 residues short of the CDR3 end, and the missing part is taken from the germline J gene. The chain combines TRBV7-9 with TRBJ2-7; 8 bases fit TRBD1. V lost 6 bases and J lost 4; bases outside the gene matches: 11. The germline V gene encodes CDR1 SEHNR and CDR2 FQNEAQ (reference sequence). CDR3 length equals 15 residues. Incomplete CDR3 DNA: TGTGCCAGCAGTTCTGAACAGGGGGGACCATACGAG. It translates to CASSSEQGGPYE. The entire CDR3 sequence reads CASSSEQGGPYEQYF.

Worth noting for this clone: Sequencing ends 3 residues short of the CDR3 end; the germline J gene provides the rest. The chain recombines TRBV5-1 with TRBJ2-6, with TRBD1 as a possible D gene (6 bases). This CDR3 contains 19 residues. The ends were cut back, 3 bases at V and 0 bases at J, with 19 bases in the middle. Germline CDR1 reads SGHRS; CDR2 reads YFSETQ. The CDR3 bases that were read are TGCGCCAGCAGCTCGCTACCACCGGGACAAATCTCTGGGGCCAACGTC. Protein: CASSSLPPGQISGANV. The whole CDR3 is CASSSLPPGQISGANVLTF.

Remarks on this clone: The junction differs from germline at one of its ends, possibly a read error. Other DNA variants within this sample encode the same CDR3. Incomplete CDR3 DNA: TGCAGTGCTCATACCCCGGGGGGAAACACA. Translated, it gives CSAHTPGGNT. The whole CDR3 sequence reads CSAHTPGGNTIYF. The chain employs TRBV20-1 and TRBJ1-3, with D tentatively TRBD1 (5 bases). The missing CDR3 end, 3 residues past where the read stops, is filled in from the germline J gene. Germline CDR1 is DFQATT and CDR2 is SNEGSKA (reference sequence). The CDR3 is 13 amino acids.

On this clone itself: Read sequence stops 3 residues before the CDR3 end, and the germline J gene provides the missing end. The chain uses TRBV5-4 and TRBJ1-1; no firm D call. CDR1 is SGHNT, CDR2 YYREEE, per germline (reference sequence). The CDR3 is 13 residues long. With 1 base removed from V and 3 bases from J, the gap between germline ends came to 7 bases. The CDR3 DNA, read in part, is TGTGCCAGCAGCTTGAGGGTCGACACTGAA. Its protein product is CASSLRVDTE. The complete CDR3 reads CASSLRVDTEAFF. Using reference TRBV5-4 and TRBJ1-1 for the parts outside the CDR3, the full variable domain is ETGVTQSPTHLIKTRGQQVTLRCSSQSGHNTVSWYQQALGQGPQFIFQYYREEENGRGNFPPRFSGLQFPNYSSELNVNALELDDSALYLCASSLRVDTEAFFGQGTRLTVV.

In regard to this clone: Coverage ceases 3 residues before the CDR3 finishes, and the germline J gene fills in the end. The chain recombines TRBV20-1 with TRBJ2-4, with 11 nucleotides matching TRBD2. This CDR3 is 14 amino acids long. Germline V gives CDR1 DFQATT, CDR2 SNEGSKA (reference sequence). CDR3 bases read: TGCAGTGCTAGGTCTAGCGGGGGGAGAGAGACT. This codes for CSARSSGGRET. The whole CDR3 protein is CSARSSGGRETQYF.

Note on this clone: Sequencing ends 3 residues short of the CDR3 end; the germline J gene provides the rest. V gene TRBV5-1 combines with J gene TRBJ2-7; D may be TRBD1 (6 bases). V lost 4 bases to trimming and J lost 3 bases, with 11 bases between them. The V gene's germline CDR1 is SGHRS and CDR2 YFSETQ. The CDR3 has 13 residues. CDR3 bases read: TGCGCCAGCAGCATTGGACAGAACTACGAG. It specifies CASSIGQNYE. The complete CDR3 reads CASSIGQNYEQYF.

With regard to this clone: The read ends 3 residues before the CDR3 terminus; that terminus is restored from the germline J gene. The chain recombines TRBV7-2 with TRBJ2-7; 7 bases fit TRBD1. V trimming: 5 bases; J trimming: 2 bases; junction bases outside the gene matches: 6. The CDR3 sequence is 14 residues long. Germline V gene lookup returns CDR1 SGHTA and CDR2 FQGNSA. The covered CDR3 bases are TGTGCCAGCAGCGGAAGACAGGGACCCTACGAG. Its protein is CASSGRQGPYE. The whole CDR3 sequence reads CASSGRQGPYEQYF.

Here the CDR3 reads CASSFLRGWGTDTQYF. The CDR3 DNA, read in part, is TGTGCCAGCAGTTTTCTACGGGGGTGGGGCACAGATACG. V usage is TRBV12-3 or TRBV12-4 and J usage is TRBJ2-3; a possible D gene is TRBD2 (6 bases). Coverage ceases 3 residues before the CDR3 finishes, and the germline J gene fills in the end. The ends were cut back, 3 bases at V and 1 base at J, with 14 bases in the middle. This CDR3 has 16 amino acids.

To note about this clone: The read gets to within 3 residues of the CDR3 end, and the germline J gene fills in the rest. The chain recombines TRBV7-6 with TRBJ1-2, with D unresolved. Germline assignment: CDR1 SGHVS and CDR2 FNYEAQ. The CDR3 runs to 11 residues. CDR3 loop: CASGRLADYTF. The DNA read from the CDR3 is TGTGCAAGCGGAAGGCTAGCCGAC.

Concerning this clone itself: The CDR3 end lies 3 residues beyond the end of the read and is filled in from the germline J gene. The J gene is TRBJ1-2, the V gene TRBV2; 7 bases match TRBD1. Germline loops: CDR1 SNHLY, CDR2 FYNNEI. This CDR3 is built from 14 residues. V dropped 2 bases and J dropped 6; count of bases not matched to a gene: 6. This CDR3 is CASSESTGINGYTF. Incomplete CDR3 DNA: TGTGCCAGCAGTGAATCGACAGGGATAAATGGC.

As concerns this clone: The read ends 3 residues before the CDR3 terminus; that terminus is restored from the germline J gene. This sequence joins TRBV20-1 and TRBJ2-3; 11 nucleotides agree with TRBD2. CDR3 length equals 15 residues. The junction had 12 bases not matched to a gene; V was cut back by 7 bases and J by 6 bases. The germline gives CDR1 DFQATT, CDR2 SNEGSKA (reference sequence). The sequenced CDR3 bases are TGCAGTGTCCTCCGACTAGCGGGGAGTTATGATACG. It specifies CSVLRLAGSYDT. The whole CDR3 region reads CSVLRLAGSYDTQYF.

Remarks on this clone: From the germline J gene comes the end of the CDR3, since the read stops 3 residues before it. The J gene is TRBJ2-7, the V gene TRBV27; 8 positions match TRBD2. This CDR3 spans 14 amino acids. Germline CDR1 reads MNHEY; CDR2 reads SMNVEV (reference sequence). V shed 4 bases, J shed 0 bases, and the junction held 2 bases outside the gene matches. The DNA read from the CDR3 is TGTGCCAGCAGTTGGCGGGGGGACTCCTACGAG. Translating gives CASSWRGDSYE. The entire CDR3 protein reads CASSWRGDSYEQYF.

About this clone: Sequencing ends 3 residues short of the CDR3 end; the germline J gene provides the rest. The chain has TRBV7-8 and TRBJ2-2; D is unresolved. The CDR3 loop spans 16 amino acids. Germline loops: CDR1 SGHVS, CDR2 FQNEAQ. The V and J ends lost 0 bases and 4 bases respectively, with 12 bases between them. CDR3 bases read: TGTGCCAGCAGCTTAGCACGACACTTGAGCACCGGGGAG. Its translation is CASSLARHLSTGE. The entire CDR3 is CASSLARHLSTGELFF. Using reference TRBV7-8 and TRBJ2-2 for the parts outside the CDR3, the full variable domain is GAGVSQSPRYKVAKRGQDVALRCDPISGHVSLFWYQQALGQGPEFLTYFQNEAQLDKSGLPSDRFFAERPEGSVSTLKIQRTQQEDSAVYLCASSLARHLSTGELFFGEGSRLTVL.

Concerning this clone itself: The read terminates 3 residues ahead of where the CDR3 ends, so the germline J gene completes it. V is TRBV28 and J is TRBJ2-3; TRBD1 agrees at 7 bases. CDR1 and CDR2 from the germline V gene are MDHEN and SYDVKM. J gave up 0 bases and V 5 bases, and 8 bases lay outside the gene matches. CDR3 size: 16 residues. Partial CDR3 DNA: TGTGCCAGCAGTGCCCCCGGGACAGCTAGCACAGATACG. This gives the protein CASSAPGTASTDT. The full-length CDR3 reads as CASSAPGTASTDTQYF.

On this clone itself: The CDR3 extends 3 residues past the end of the read, so its final part is completed from the germline J gene. The chain employs TRBV10-3 and TRBJ1-4, with D tentatively TRBD1 (5 bases). V dropped 3 bases and J dropped 7 bases, with 12 bases sitting between them. Germline V CDR1 and CDR2: ENHRY, SYGVKD. The CDR3 totals 14 residues. CDR3 bases read: TGTGCCATCAGTGATAGGGACTCGAGTGAAAAA. Translation: CAISDRDSSEK. The entire CDR3 is CAISDRDSSEKLFF.

Notes on this clone: The read terminates 3 residues ahead of where the CDR3 ends, so the germline J gene completes it. The V and J genes are TRBV7-2 and TRBJ1-4; tentatively, D is TRBD1 (6 bases). Germline assignment: CDR1 SGHTA and CDR2 FQGNSA. The length of the CDR3 is 15 residues. The CDR3 loop is CASTLGAPGANVLFF. CDR3 DNA, as far as it was read: TGTGCCAGCACCCTGGGGGCTCCTGGGGCCAACGTA.

A word on this clone: The observed sequence ends 3 residues before the CDR3 terminus, with the missing tail filled in from the germline J gene. The rearrangement uses TRBV20-1 and TRBJ2-7; TRBD2 agrees at 9 bases. This CDR3 is 12 amino acids long. Germline V gene data show CDR1 as DFQATT and CDR2 as SNEGSKA (reference sequence). Trimming at V came to 7 bases and at J to 3 bases, leaving 4 bases not matched to a gene. The CDR3 here is CSGLAGIYEQYF. CDR3 bases read: TGCAGTGGTCTAGCGGGGATCTACGAG.

Note on this clone: The read ends 3 residues shy of where the CDR3 ends; the end is completed using the germline J gene. The chain couples TRBV6-2 or TRBV6-3 to TRBJ2-5; 11 positions match TRBD2. V shed 6 bases and J 6 bases; nucleotides not matched to a gene: 9. This CDR3 has 15 amino acids. CDR1 MNHEY and CDR2 SVGEGT come from the germline V gene. Incomplete CDR3 DNA: TGTGCCAGCAGCGATTGGGTAGCGGGGGGGCAGACC. Protein sequence: CASSDWVAGGQT. The complete CDR3 sequence is CASSDWVAGGQTQYF.

On this clone: The CDR3 extends 3 residues past the end of the read, so its final part is completed from the germline J gene. This chain joins TRBV7-2 and TRBJ2-4; no clear D. V shed 5 bases and J shed 0 bases, with 8 bases lying between them. Germline V gene lookup returns CDR1 SGHTA and CDR2 FQGNSA. This CDR3 region has 14 residues. The DNA read from the CDR3 is TGTGCCAGCAGCCCTCCGTTAGCCAAAAACATT. Amino acid sequence: CASSPPLAKNI. The CDR3 in its entirety is CASSPPLAKNIQYF.

Regarding this clone: The sequence runs out 3 residues before the end of the CDR3; the remainder is reconstructed from the germline J gene. The rearrangement joins TRBV19 to TRBJ2-5, with TRBD2 matching over 15 bases. Germline CDR1 is LNHDA and CDR2 is SQIVND (reference sequence). This CDR3 contains 19 residues. The trim removed 7 bases at V and 2 bases at J, leaving 14 bases unmatched. CDR3 DNA (partial): TGTGCCAGTACGCGATCTCCGGGACTAGCGGGGGGCAGACAAGAGACC. Translation gives CASTRSPGLAGGRQET. The CDR3 in its entirety is CASTRSPGLAGGRQETQYF.

On this clone: The sequence runs out 3 residues before the end of the CDR3; the remainder is reconstructed from the germline J gene. The V gene is TRBV5-1, the J gene TRBJ1-2; D is possibly TRBD1 (6 bases). Trimming left V 4 bases short and J 6 bases short, with 19 bases between. The V gene's germline CDR1 is SGHRS and CDR2 YFSETQ. There are 15 residues in the CDR3. The DNA read from the CDR3 is TGCGCCAGCAGCGCCATCACCGGACAGATAAATGGC. Its protein is CASSAITGQING. The CDR3 in full is CASSAITGQINGYTF.